What follows are 27 T cell receptor beta chains derived from one specimen sequenced in a study of response to subunit inactivated influenza vaccine. TCRdb redid the calling of the RT-PCR reads with MiXCR, one entry per CDR3 protein. The table lists about half a million distinct CDR3 sequences, 9.5% to 12% of them singletons. The sample in question was PBMCs from blood, obtained roughly 48 days after vaccination. These receptors originate from a man aged 50 to 59 who received an inactivated influenza vaccine.

In this sample, this clonotype turned up a few times. The rearrangement joins TRBV7-2 to TRBJ2-7; D is unclear. V was clipped by 5 bases and J by 1 base, with 15 bases between them. Germline V lookup: CDR1 SGHTA, CDR2 FQGNSA. This CDR3 contains 15 residues. CDR3 bases: TGTGCCAGCAGCAGCGTGGTAGATACATCCTACGAGCAGTACTTC. The encoded protein is CASSSVVDTSYEQYF.

V usage is TRBV7-2 and J usage is TRBJ2-7; a weak D match, TRBD2 (5 bases). From germline, CDR1 is SGHTA and CDR2 FQGNSA. V lost 0 bases, J lost 1 base, and 22 bases lay in between. This CDR3 has 19 amino acids. CDR3 nucleotides: TGTGCCAGCAGCTTAGCGCAGAGTAAACGGCAGCGGTCATCCTACGAGCAGTACTTC. It encodes CASSLAQSKRQRSSYEQYF.

V and J are TRBV11-2 and TRBJ2-7; D ambiguous. V was cut by 7 bases and J by 1 base, with 17 bases left in between. The CDR3 totals 15 residues. The germline V gene has CDR1 SGHAT and CDR2 FQNNGV. The CDR3 nucleotides read TGTGCCAGCACCCTTTATCCCGACCCTTCCTACGAGCAGTACTTC. Protein product: CASTLYPDPSYEQYF.

There are many counts of this clonotype. The chain has TRBV10-3 and TRBJ2-3; TRBD2 aligns across 8 bases. The ends lost 4 bases at V and 5 bases at J; junction bases unmatched: 11. The germline CDR1 and CDR2 sequences are ENHRY and SYGVKD. The CDR3 has 16 residues. CDR3 sequence reads: CAISGGGHTGGDTQYF. The DNA for the CDR3 is TGTGCCATCAGTGGCGGGGGGCATACAGGTGGAGATACGCAGTATTTT.

The V gene is TRBV14, the J gene TRBJ2-1, with D uncertain. Looked up from germline, CDR1 is SGHDN and CDR2 is FVKESK. V was shortened by 0 bases and J by 10 bases, with 10 bases between the two germline ends. The CDR3 consists of 13 residues. DNA of the CDR3: TGTGCCAGCAGCCAAGATAGGATAGGCGAGCAGTTCTTC. This gives the protein CASSQDRIGEQFF.

This clonotype was recorded at least ten times. V gene TRBV2 combines with J gene TRBJ1-2, with 8 bases lining up with TRBD1. The CDR3 has 14 amino acids. Germline CDR1 SNHLY, CDR2 FYNNEI. With V trimmed by 0 bases and J by 5 bases, 2 bases remained unmatched. In DNA, the CDR3 is TGTGCCAGCAGTGAAGCGTACAGGGGGTATGGCTACACCTTC. Its translation is CASSEAYRGYGYTF. The full variable domain, its missing parts supplied by reference TRBV2 and TRBJ1-2, is EPEVTQTPSHQVTQMGQEVILRCVPISNHLYFYWYRQILGQKVEFLVSFYNNEISEKSEIFDDQFSVERPDGSNFTLKIRSTKLEDSAMYFCASSEAYRGYGYTFGSGTRLTVV.

This clonotype was observed a few times. The chain is built from TRBV6-5 and TRBJ2-7, with D perhaps TRBD1 (5 bases). V was clipped by 2 bases and J by 5 bases, with 13 bases between them. Per germline, CDR1 MNHEY and CDR2 SVGAGI. This CDR3 spans 14 amino acids. CDR3 sequence (DNA): TGTGCCAGCAGTTACGGCAGGGCGGTGGACGAGCAGTACTTC. Its translation is CASSYGRAVDEQYF.

This clonotype was seen ten or more times. CDR3 sequence (DNA): TGTGCCACCCCTCTAGTAGCCGAGCAGTACTTC. This encodes CATPLVAEQYF. This chain links TRBV10-3 with TRBJ2-7; no clear D. CDR1 is ENHRY, CDR2 SYGVKD, per germline. Deletions cut 10 bases from V and 6 bases from J, with 13 bases between. This CDR3 is 11 amino acids long.

The table lists this clonotype with a count of one. The V gene is TRBV2, the J gene TRBJ2-7; 9 bases map to TRBD2. Germline assignment: CDR1 SNHLY and CDR2 FYNNEI. The J segment lost 2 bases and the V segment lost 6 bases, leaving 11 bases of the junction unmatched. This CDR3 is built from 16 residues. The CDR3 bases are TGTGCCAGCAGCCCTGAATTCGCGGGGGGGACCTACGAGCAGTACTTC. Translation: CASSPEFAGGTYEQYF. The complete variable domain, with remaining parts taken from reference TRBV2 and TRBJ2-7, reads EPEVTQTPSHQVTQMGQEVILRCVPISNHLYFYWYRQILGQKVEFLVSFYNNEISEKSEIFDDQFSVERPDGSNFTLKIRSTKLEDSAMYFCASSPEFAGGTYEQYFGPGTRLTVT.

J is TRBJ1-5 and V is TRBV24-1; D possibly corresponds to TRBD1 (5 bases). Germline V CDR1 and CDR2: KGHDR, SFDVKD. The V end was cut by 8 bases, the J end by 4 bases, with 17 bases between. This CDR3 comprises 15 residues. Here the CDR3 reads CATTGSGGGNQPQHF. The CDR3 region has the DNA TGTGCCACCACCGGATCGGGGGGAGGTAATCAGCCCCAGCATTTT.

This clonotype was seen more than once but under ten times. The genes are TRBV6-2 or TRBV6-3 and TRBJ2-5; possible D gene TRBD1, 5 bases. Per germline, CDR1 MNHEY and CDR2 SVGEGT. V was cut by 0 bases and J by 4 bases, with 12 bases left in between. The CDR3 totals 15 residues. The CDR3 loop is CASSYSQGKGETQYF. The DNA for the CDR3 is TGTGCCAGCAGTTACTCCCAGGGAAAAGGAGAGACCCAGTACTTC.

The chain is built from TRBV20-1 and TRBJ1-3; D gene unclear. The CDR3 has 14 amino acids. Germline V gene sequence: CDR1 DFQATT, CDR2 SNEGSKA (reference sequence). V lost 3 bases to trimming and J lost 0 bases, with 9 bases between them. The chain's CDR3 is CSARGPSSGNTIYF. The CDR3 DNA reads as TGCAGTGCTAGGGGTCCGAGCTCTGGAAACACCATATATTTT.

The gene calls are TRBV3-1 and TRBJ1-2, with D hard to call. The V end was cut by 1 base, the J end by 5 bases, with 11 bases between. Germline V gives CDR1 LGHDT, CDR2 YNNKEL (reference sequence). This CDR3 has 14 residues. The chain's CDR3 is CASSQGGSWYGYTF. CDR3 sequence (DNA): TGTGCCAGCAGCCAAGGAGGAAGTTGGTATGGCTACACCTTC. Together with reference TRBV3-1 and TRBJ1-2, the CDR3 gives the full variable domain: DTAVSQTPKYLVTQMGNDKSIKCEQNLGHDTMYWYKQDSKKFLKIMFSYNNKELIINETVPNRFSPKSPDKAHLNLHINSLELGDSAVYFCASSQGGSWYGYTFGSGTRLTVV.

J is TRBJ2-4 and V is TRBV5-5; 7 bases map to TRBD1. Per germline, CDR1 SGHKS and CDR2 YYEKEE (reference sequence). This CDR3 region has 17 residues. V lost 0 bases, J lost 3 bases, and 9 bases stayed unmatched. CDR3 DNA: TGTGCCAGCAGCTTGGAAGGGGACAGAAGAATCAAAAACATTCAGTACTTC. Amino acids: CASSLEGDRRIKNIQYF.

The table lists this clonotype with a few counts. The chain recombines TRBV15 with TRBJ2-5; no clear D. Germline lookup yields CDR1 LNHNV and CDR2 YYDKDF (reference sequence). The CDR3 runs 13 residues. With 5 bases removed from V and 1 base from J, the gap between germline ends came to 8 bases. CDR3 nucleotides: TGTGCCACCAGCTGGTTCATCCAAGAGACCCAGTACTTC. Translating it yields CATSWFIQETQYF.

This clonotype was counted ten times or more. The chain has TRBV29-1 and TRBJ2-3; TRBD2 matches at 13 bases. The CDR3 consists of 14 residues. The J segment lost 6 bases and the V segment lost 6 bases, leaving 6 bases of the junction unmatched. Germline V CDR1 and CDR2: SQVTM, ANQGSEA. CDR3 residues: CSVGTSGTRDTQYF. The CDR3, as DNA: TGCAGCGTCGGGACTAGCGGGACTAGGGATACGCAGTATTTT.

This clonotype appeared a few times. The chain joins TRBV20-1 to TRBJ2-7, with D tentatively TRBD2 (6 bases). Germline V gene lookup returns CDR1 DFQATT and CDR2 SNEGSKA (reference sequence). This CDR3 has 11 amino acids. Trimming took 5 bases from V and 5 from J, leaving 10 bases between them. Written as DNA, the CDR3 is TGCAGTGCTCCGCTAGCGAACGAGCAGTACTTC. The encoded protein is CSAPLANEQYF.

The V gene is TRBV11-2, the J gene TRBJ2-5, with TRBD2 matching over 10 bases. The V segment lost 7 bases and the J segment 5 bases; nucleotides outside the gene matches: 7. Germline V gene lookup returns CDR1 SGHAT and CDR2 FQNNGV. The CDR3 is 14 amino acids. Here the CDR3 reads CASTPKAGGETQYF. The CDR3 DNA reads as TGTGCCAGCACCCCCAAAGCGGGAGGGGAGACCCAGTACTTC.

This clonotype was seen more than once but under ten times. This chain links TRBV20-1 with TRBJ2-5, with 7 nucleotides matching TRBD2. V dropped 2 bases and J dropped 5; count of bases not matched to a gene: 11. This CDR3 is 15 amino acids long. Germline CDR1 is DFQATT and CDR2 is SNEGSKA (reference sequence). This chain's CDR3 is CSARPRGGARETQYF. CDR3 sequence (DNA): TGCAGTGCTAGACCCCGGGGAGGGGCAAGGGAGACCCAGTACTTC.

The CDR3 coding sequence is TGTGCCAGCAGCTTAGATCTTCTCGCGGGGATATCCTACGAGCAGTACTTC. Its protein product is CASSLDLLAGISYEQYF. The chain uses TRBV11-2 and TRBJ2-7, with a possible D match to TRBD2 (6 bases). The CDR3 is made up of 17 amino acids. With 0 bases removed from V and 1 base from J, the gap between germline ends came to 16 bases. Germline CDR1 is SGHAT and CDR2 is FQNNGV.

V and J are TRBV29-1 and TRBJ2-7; the D gene is possibly TRBD2 (5 bases). Germline CDR1 and CDR2: SQVTM and ANQGSEA. This CDR3 has 12 residues. V lost 2 bases, J lost 4 bases, and 9 bases lay in between. For the CDR3, the DNA is TGCAGCGTTGAATCCGGGGAATACGAGCAGTACTTC. Translated: CSVESGEYEQYF.

This clonotype was detected ten times or more. The chain combines TRBV6-2 or TRBV6-3 with TRBJ1-1; tentative D call: TRBD1 (5 bases). V was cut by 2 bases and J by 5 bases, with 12 bases left in between. The germline V gene encodes CDR1 MNHEY and CDR2 SVGEGT. The CDR3 length is 14 residues. The chain's CDR3 is CASSYLEGRTEAFF. The CDR3 bases are TGTGCCAGCAGTTACCTAGAGGGGCGAACTGAAGCTTTCTTT.

This clonotype was recorded many times. The genes are TRBV29-1 and TRBJ1-3; D possibly corresponds to TRBD1 (6 bases). The ends were cut back, 0 bases at V and 0 bases at J, with 18 bases in the middle. This CDR3 spans 18 amino acids. Per the germline V gene, CDR1 is SQVTM and CDR2 is ANQGSEA. The CDR3 protein is CSVEDLQGRGVSGNTIYF. CDR3 in DNA: TGCAGCGTTGAAGATCTTCAAGGCAGGGGCGTCTCTGGAAACACCATATATTTT.

This clonotype was counted only a few times. The rearrangement links TRBV7-2 to TRBJ2-7; 7 bases match TRBD2. The CDR3 has 14 residues. V shed 6 bases and J 5 bases; nucleotides not matched to a gene: 10. Looked up from germline, CDR1 is SGHTA and CDR2 is FQGNSA. CDR3 sequence (DNA): TGTGCCAGCAGGAACGGGACTACCCAGCACGAGCAGTACTTC. Protein product: CASRNGTTQHEQYF.

This clonotype showed up many times. This rearrangement joins TRBV25-1 to TRBJ2-5; D may be TRBD1 (6 bases). CDR3 length: 16 amino acids. V lost 3 bases to trimming and J lost 1 base, with 15 bases between them. Germline values: CDR1 MGHDK, CDR2 SYGVNS. Here the CDR3 reads CASSDPPSTGQETQYF. As DNA, the CDR3 is TGTGCCAGCAGTGATCCCCCTTCGACAGGCCAAGAGACCCAGTACTTC.

This chain connects TRBV6-6 to TRBJ2-1, with D possibly TRBD1 on 6 matching bases. The V end was cut by 5 bases, the J end by 6 bases, with 11 bases between. The CDR3 is 13 residues long. Per germline, CDR1 MNHNY and CDR2 SVGAGI (reference sequence). DNA for the CDR3: TGTGCCAGCAGTCCGACAGGAATCAATGAGCAGTTCTTC. Translating it yields CASSPTGINEQFF.

This clonotype was seen a handful of times. J is TRBJ2-7 and V is TRBV10-3; D may be TRBD2 (6 bases). Trimming shortened V by 6 bases and J by 5 bases, and 14 bases separated the two germline ends. This CDR3 comprises 13 residues. CDR1 is ENHRY and CDR2 is SYGVKD in the germline V gene. The CDR3 DNA is TGTGCCATCAGCTGGACTACCTCGGACGAGCAGTACTTC. Protein sequence: CAISWTTSDEQYF.